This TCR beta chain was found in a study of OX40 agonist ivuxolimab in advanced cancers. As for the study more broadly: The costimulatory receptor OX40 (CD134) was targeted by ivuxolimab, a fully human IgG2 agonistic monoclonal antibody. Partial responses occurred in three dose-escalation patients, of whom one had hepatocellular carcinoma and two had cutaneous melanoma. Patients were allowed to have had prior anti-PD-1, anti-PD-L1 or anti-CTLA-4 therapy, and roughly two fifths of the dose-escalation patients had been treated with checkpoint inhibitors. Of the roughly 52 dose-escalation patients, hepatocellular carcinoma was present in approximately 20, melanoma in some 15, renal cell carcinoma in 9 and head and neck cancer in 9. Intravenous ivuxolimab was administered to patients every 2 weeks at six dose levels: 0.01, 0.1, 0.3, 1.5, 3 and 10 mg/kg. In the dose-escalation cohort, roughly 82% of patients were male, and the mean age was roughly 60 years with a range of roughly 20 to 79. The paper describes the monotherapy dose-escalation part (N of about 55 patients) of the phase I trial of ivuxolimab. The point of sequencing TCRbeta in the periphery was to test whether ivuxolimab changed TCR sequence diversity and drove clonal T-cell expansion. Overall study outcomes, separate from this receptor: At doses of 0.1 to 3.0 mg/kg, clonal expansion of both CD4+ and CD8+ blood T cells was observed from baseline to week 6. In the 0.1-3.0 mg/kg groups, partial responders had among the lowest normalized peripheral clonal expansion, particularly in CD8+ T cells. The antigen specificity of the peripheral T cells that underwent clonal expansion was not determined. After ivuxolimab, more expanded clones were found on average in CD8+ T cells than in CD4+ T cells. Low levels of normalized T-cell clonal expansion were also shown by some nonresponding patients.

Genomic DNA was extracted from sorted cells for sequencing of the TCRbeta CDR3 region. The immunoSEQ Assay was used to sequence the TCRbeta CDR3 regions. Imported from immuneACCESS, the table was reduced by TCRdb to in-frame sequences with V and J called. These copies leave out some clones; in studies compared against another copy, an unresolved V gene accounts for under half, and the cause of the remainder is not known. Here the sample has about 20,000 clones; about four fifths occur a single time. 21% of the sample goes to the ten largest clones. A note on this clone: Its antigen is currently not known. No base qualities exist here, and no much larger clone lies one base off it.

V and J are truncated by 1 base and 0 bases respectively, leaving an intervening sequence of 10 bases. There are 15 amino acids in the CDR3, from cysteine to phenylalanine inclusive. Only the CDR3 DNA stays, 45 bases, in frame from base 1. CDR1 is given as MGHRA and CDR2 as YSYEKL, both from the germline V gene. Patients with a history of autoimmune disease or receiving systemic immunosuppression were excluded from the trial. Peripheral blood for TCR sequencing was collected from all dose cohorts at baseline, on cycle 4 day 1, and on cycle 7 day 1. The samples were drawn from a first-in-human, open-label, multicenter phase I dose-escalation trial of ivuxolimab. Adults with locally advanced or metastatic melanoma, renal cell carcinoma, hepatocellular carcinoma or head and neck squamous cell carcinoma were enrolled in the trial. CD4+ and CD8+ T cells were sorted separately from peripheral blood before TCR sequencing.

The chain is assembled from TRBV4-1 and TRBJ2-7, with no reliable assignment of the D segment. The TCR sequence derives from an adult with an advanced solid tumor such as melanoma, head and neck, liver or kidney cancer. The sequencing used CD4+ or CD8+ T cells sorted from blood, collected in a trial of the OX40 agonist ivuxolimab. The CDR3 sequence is CASSQVIDGSYEQYF. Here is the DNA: TGCGCCAGCAGCCAAGTGATTGATGGCTCCTACGAGCAGTACTTC.